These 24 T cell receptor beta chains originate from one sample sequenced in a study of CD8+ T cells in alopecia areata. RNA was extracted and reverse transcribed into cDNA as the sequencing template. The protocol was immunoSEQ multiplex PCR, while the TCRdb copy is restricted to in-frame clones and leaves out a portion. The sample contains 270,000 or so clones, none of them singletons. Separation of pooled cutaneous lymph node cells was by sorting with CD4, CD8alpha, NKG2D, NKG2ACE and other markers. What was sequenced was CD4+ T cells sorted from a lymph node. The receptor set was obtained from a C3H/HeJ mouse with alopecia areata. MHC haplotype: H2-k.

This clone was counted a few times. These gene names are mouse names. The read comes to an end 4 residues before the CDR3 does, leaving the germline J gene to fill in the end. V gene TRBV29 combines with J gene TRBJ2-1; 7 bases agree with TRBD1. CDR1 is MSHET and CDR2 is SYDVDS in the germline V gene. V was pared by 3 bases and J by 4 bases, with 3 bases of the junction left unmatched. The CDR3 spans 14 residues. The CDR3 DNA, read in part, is TGTGCTAGCAGTTTCTACAGGGGTTATGCT. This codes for CASSFYRGYA. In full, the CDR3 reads CASSFYRGYAEQFF.

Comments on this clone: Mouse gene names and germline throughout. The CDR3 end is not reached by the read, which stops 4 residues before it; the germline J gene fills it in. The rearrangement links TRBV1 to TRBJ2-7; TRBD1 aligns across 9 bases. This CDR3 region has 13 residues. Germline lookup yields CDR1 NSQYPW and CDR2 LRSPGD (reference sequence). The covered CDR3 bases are TGCACCTGCAGTACACAGGGGGCTTAT. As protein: CTCSTQGAY. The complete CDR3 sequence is CTCSTQGAYEQYF.

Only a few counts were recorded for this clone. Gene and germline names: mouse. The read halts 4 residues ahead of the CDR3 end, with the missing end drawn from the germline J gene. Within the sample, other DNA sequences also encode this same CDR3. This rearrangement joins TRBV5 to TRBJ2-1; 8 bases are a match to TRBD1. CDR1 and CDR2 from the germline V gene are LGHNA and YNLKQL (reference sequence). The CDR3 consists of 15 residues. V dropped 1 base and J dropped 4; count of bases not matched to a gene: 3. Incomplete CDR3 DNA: TGTGCCAGCAGCCAAGTTGGGACAGGATATGCT. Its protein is CASSQVGTGYA. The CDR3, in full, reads CASSQVGTGYAEQFF.

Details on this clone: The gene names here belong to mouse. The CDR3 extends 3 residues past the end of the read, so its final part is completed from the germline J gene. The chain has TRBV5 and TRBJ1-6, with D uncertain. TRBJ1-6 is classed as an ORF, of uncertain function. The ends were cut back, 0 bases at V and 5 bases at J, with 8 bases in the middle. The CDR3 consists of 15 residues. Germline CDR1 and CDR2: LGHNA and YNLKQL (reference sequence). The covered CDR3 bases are TGTGCCAGCAGCCAAGATTGGCAGGATAATTCGCCC. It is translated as CASSQDWQDNSP. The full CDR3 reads CASSQDWQDNSPLYF.

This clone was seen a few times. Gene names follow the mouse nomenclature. CDR3 protein: CASSENNYEQYF. Partial CDR3 DNA: TGTGCCAGCAGTGAAAACAACTAT. The J gene is TRBJ2-7, the V gene TRBV13-3; D is unresolved. The observed sequence ends 4 residues before the CDR3 terminus, with the missing tail filled in from the germline J gene. The germline gives CDR1 NNHDY, CDR2 SYVADS. The CDR3 covers 12 residues. V was shortened by 2 bases and J by 3 bases, with 6 bases between the two germline ends.

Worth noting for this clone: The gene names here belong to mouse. The CDR3 loop is CAWSLGLAQNTLYF. The sequenced part of the CDR3 DNA is TGTGCCTGGAGCCTCGGACTGGCTCAAAAC. The chain joins TRBV31 to TRBJ2-4, with 7 bases matching TRBD2. The missing CDR3 end, 4 residues past where the read stops, is filled in from the germline J gene. With V trimmed by 3 bases and J by 2 bases, 5 bases remained unmatched. The germline CDR1 and CDR2 sequences are GKSSPN and SITVG. The CDR3 is made up of 14 amino acids.

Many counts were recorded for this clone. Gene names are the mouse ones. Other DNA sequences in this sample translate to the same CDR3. The part of the CDR3 DNA that was read is TGTGCCAGCAGCCGGGACAGGGGAGGGAATTCGCCC. Translated, it gives CASSRDRGGNSP. In full, the CDR3 is CASSRDRGGNSPLYF. V gene TRBV13-1 combines with J gene TRBJ1-6, with 10 bases aligning to TRBD1. The read falls 3 residues short of the CDR3 end, and the missing part is taken from the germline J gene. TRBJ1-6 is recorded as an ORF, its role being uncertain. The CDR3 is made up of 15 amino acids. CDR1 and CDR2 (germline): NSHNY, SYGAGN. Unmatched junction bases numbered 6, after V lost 5 bases and J lost 7 bases.

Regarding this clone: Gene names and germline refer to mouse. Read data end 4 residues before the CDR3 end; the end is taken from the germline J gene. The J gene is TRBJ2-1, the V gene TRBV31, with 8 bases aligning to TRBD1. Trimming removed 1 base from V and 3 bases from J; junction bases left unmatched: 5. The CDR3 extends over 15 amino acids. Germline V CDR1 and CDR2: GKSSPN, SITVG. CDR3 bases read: TGTGCCTGGAGTCCAGACAGGGGTGGCTATGCT. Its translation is CAWSPDRGGYA. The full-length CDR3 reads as CAWSPDRGGYAEQFF.

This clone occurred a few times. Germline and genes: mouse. CDR3 DNA (partial): TGTGCCAGCCACTGGGGGGACTATGCT. As protein: CASHWGDYA. The whole CDR3 protein is CASHWGDYAEQFF. The chain is built from TRBV13-3 and TRBJ2-1, with TRBD2 matching over 9 bases. The DNA ends 4 residues before the CDR3 does, and the rest of the CDR3 is filled in from the germline J gene. CDR1 NNHDY and CDR2 SYVADS come from the germline V gene. After removal of 7 bases from V and 2 bases from J, the junction contained 1 base not matched to a gene. CDR3 size: 13 residues.

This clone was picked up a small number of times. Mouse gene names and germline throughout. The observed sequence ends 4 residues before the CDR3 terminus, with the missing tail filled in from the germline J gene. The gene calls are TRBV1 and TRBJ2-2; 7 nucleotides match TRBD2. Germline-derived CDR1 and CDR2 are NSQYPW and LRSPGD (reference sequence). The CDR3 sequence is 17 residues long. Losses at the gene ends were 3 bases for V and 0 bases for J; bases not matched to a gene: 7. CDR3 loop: CTCSAASGGANTGQLYF. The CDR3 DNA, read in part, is TGCACCTGCAGTGCCGCCTCTGGGGGTGCAAACACCGGG.

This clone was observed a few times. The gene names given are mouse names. The CDR3 sequence: CASSPTGGGDTQYF. CDR3 DNA (partial): TGTGCCAGCAGCCCGACAGGGGGCGGGGAC. The J gene is TRBJ2-5, the V gene TRBV5; TRBD1 matches at 10 bases. The read terminates 4 residues before the CDR3 end, so the remaining end is supplied by the germline J gene. Germline lookup yields CDR1 LGHNA and CDR2 YNLKQL (reference sequence). The CDR3 is 14 residues long.

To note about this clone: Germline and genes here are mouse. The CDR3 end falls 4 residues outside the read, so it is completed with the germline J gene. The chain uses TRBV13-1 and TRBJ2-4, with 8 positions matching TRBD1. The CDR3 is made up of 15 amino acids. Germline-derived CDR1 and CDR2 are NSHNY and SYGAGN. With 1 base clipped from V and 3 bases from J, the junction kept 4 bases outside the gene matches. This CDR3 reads CASSDQGASQNTLYF. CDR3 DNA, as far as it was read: TGTGCCAGCAGTGATCAGGGGGCGAGCCAAAAC.

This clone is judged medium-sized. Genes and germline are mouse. The covered CDR3 bases are TGTGCCTGGAGTCGGGGACTGGACTCCTAT. Amino acids: CAWSRGLDSY. The whole CDR3 protein is CAWSRGLDSYEQYF. V and J are TRBV31 and TRBJ2-7; 8 bases map to TRBD2. The read stops 4 residues short of the end of the CDR3; the missing end is completed from the germline J gene. V was pared by 1 base and J by 0 bases, with 2 bases of the junction left unmatched. The CDR3 length is 14 residues. The germline gives CDR1 GKSSPN, CDR2 SITVG.

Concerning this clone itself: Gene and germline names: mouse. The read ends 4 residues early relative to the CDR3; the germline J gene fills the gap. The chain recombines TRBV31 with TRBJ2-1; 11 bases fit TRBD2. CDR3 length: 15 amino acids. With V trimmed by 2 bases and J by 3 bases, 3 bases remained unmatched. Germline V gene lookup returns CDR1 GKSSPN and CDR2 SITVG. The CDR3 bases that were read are TGTGCCTGGAGTATGGGACTGGGGGTCTATGCT. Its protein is CAWSMGLGVYA. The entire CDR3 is CAWSMGLGVYAEQFF.

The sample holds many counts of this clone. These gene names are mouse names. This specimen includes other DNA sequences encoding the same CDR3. CDR3 loop: CASSGTGGDSDYTF. The DNA read from the CDR3 is TGTGCCAGCAGTGGGACAGGGGGCGACTCC. The gene calls are TRBV13-1 and TRBJ1-2, with TRBD1 matching over 11 bases. The CDR3 end falls 4 residues outside the read, so it is completed with the germline J gene. This CDR3 contains 14 residues. With 3 bases clipped from V and 3 bases from J, the junction kept 1 base outside the gene matches. The germline gives CDR1 NSHNY, CDR2 SYGAGN.

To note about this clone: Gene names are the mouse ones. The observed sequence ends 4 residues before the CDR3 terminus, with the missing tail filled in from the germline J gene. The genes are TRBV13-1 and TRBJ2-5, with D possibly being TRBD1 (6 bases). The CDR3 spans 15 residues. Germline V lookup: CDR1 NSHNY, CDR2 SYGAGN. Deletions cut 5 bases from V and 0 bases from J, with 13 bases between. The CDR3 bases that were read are TGTGCCAGCAGGGGAAACAGGGATAACCAAGAC. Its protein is CASRGNRDNQD. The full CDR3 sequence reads CASRGNRDNQDTQYF.

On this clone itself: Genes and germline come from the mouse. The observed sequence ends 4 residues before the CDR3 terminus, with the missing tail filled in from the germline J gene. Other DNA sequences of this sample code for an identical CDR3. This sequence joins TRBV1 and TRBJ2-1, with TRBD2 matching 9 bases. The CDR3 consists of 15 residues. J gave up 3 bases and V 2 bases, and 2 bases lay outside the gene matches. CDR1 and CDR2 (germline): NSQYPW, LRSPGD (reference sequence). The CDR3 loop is CTCSALGGSYAEQFF. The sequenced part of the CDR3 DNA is TGCACCTGCAGTGCACTGGGGGGGTCCTATGCT.

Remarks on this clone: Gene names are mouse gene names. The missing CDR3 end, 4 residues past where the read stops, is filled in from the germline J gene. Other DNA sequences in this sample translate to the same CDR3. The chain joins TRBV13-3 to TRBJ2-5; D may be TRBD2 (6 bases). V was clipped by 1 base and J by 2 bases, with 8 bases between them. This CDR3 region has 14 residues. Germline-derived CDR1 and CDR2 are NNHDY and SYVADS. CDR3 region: CASSDRGVQDTQYF. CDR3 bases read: TGTGCCAGCAGTGATCGGGGGGTCCAAGAC.

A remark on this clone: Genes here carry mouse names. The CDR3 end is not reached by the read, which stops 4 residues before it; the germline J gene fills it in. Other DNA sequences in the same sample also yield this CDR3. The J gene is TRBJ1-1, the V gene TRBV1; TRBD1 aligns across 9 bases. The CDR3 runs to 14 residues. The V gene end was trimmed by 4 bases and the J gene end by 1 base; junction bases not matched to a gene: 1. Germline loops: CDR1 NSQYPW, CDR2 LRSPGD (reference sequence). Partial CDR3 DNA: TGCACCTGCAGTGGGACAGGGGCGAACACA. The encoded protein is CTCSGTGANT. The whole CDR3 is CTCSGTGANTEVFF.

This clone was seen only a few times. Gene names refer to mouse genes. CDR3 region: CASSQGTDYAEQFF. The CDR3 bases that were read are TGTGCCAGCAGCCAAGGGACAGACTATGCT. The rearrangement links TRBV2 to TRBJ2-1; D perhaps matches TRBD1 (6 bases). The missing CDR3 end, 4 residues past where the read stops, is filled in from the germline J gene. The germline V and J ends were trimmed by 1 base and 2 bases, with 6 bases remaining between them. This CDR3 has 14 amino acids. Germline CDR1 is LGHNA and CDR2 is YSYQKL.

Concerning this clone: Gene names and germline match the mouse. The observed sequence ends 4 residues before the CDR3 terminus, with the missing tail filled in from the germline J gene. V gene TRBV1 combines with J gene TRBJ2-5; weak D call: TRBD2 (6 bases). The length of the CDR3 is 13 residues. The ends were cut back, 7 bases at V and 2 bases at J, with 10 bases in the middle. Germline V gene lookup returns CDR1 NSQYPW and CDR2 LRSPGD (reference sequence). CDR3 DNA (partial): TGCACCTGCACCCCTGGGGTCCAAGAC. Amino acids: CTCTPGVQD. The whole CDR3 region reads CTCTPGVQDTQYF.

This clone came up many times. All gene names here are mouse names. Incomplete CDR3 DNA: TGTGCTAGCACACCGGGACAGGGGTCCTAT. Protein product: CASTPGQGSY. Given in full, the CDR3 is CASTPGQGSYEQYF. The chain has TRBV17 and TRBJ2-7; 10 bases agree with TRBD1. The read falls 4 residues short of the CDR3 end, and the missing part is taken from the germline J gene. The CDR3 runs 14 residues. In germline, CDR1 is MNHDT, CDR2 YYDKIL. V lost 7 bases and J lost 1; bases outside the gene matches: 4.

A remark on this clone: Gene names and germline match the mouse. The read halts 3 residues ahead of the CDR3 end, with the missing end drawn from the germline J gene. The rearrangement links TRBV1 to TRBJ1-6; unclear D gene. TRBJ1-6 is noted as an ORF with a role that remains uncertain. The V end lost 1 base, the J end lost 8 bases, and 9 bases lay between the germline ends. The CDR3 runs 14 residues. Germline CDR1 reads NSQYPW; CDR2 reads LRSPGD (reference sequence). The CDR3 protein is CTCSAVGRDSPLYF. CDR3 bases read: TGCACCTGCAGTGCAGTGGGGAGGGATTCGCCC.

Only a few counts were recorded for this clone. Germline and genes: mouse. CDR3 loop: CASARGDSDYTF. CDR3 DNA (partial): TGTGCCAGCGCCAGGGGAGACTCC. The rearrangement uses TRBV13-2 and TRBJ1-2; D is perhaps TRBD1 (6 bases). The read gets to within 4 residues of the CDR3 end, and the germline J gene fills in the rest. The CDR3 contains 12 residues. With 6 bases removed from V and 3 bases from J, the gap between germline ends came to 9 bases. The germline CDR1 and CDR2 sequences are NNHNN and SYGAGS (reference sequence).